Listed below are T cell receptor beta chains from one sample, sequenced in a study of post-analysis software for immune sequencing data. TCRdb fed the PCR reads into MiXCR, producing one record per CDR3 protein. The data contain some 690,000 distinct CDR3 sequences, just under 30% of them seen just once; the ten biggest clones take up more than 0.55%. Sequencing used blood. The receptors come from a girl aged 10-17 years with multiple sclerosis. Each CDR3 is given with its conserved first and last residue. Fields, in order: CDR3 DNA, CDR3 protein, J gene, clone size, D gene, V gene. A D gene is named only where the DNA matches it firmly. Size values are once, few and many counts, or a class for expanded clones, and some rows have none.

TGCGCCAGCAGCTACGGACTAGCGGGAGACCCCGAGCAGTACTTC	CASSYGLAGDPEQYF	TRBJ2-7	few	TRBD2	TRBV5-1
TGCAGCGTTCTGGGGTTGACAGGGGCAGATACGCAGTATTTT	CSVLGLTGADTQYF	TRBJ2-3	few	TRBD1	TRBV29-1
TGCAGCACCAGACAGGCTGGTGGAAACACCATATATTTT	CSTRQAGGNTIYF	TRBJ1-3	-	-	TRBV29-1
TGTGCCACGAAGAGAGGGTCCTATAATTCACCCCTCCACTTT	CATKRGSYNSPLHF	TRBJ1-6	-	-	TRBV27
TGCAGTGCTAGGTCCCCTCGTGGGACAGGGCCTTCCTACGAGCAGTACTTC	CSARSPRGTGPSYEQYF	TRBJ2-7	few	TRBD1	TRBV20-1
TGTGCCAGCAGCAGGCATCATAGCAATCAGCCCCAGCATTTT	CASSRHHSNQPQHF	TRBJ1-5	few	-	TRBV5-6
TGTGCCAGCACCGATCCCCGACTGAACAACTACGAGCAGTACTTC	CASTDPRLNNYEQYF	TRBJ2-7	-	-	TRBV6-2/TRBV6-3
TGTGCCAGTAGCCCTACAGTAGCCATGGCCAAAAACATTCAGTACTTC	CASSPTVAMAKNIQYF	TRBJ2-4	-	-	TRBV19
TGTGCCAGCAGTTTATGGACGGGGGGGCGGAACAATGAGCAGTTCTTC	CASSLWTGGRNNEQFF	TRBJ2-1	-	TRBD2	TRBV27
TGTGCCAACAGCAGTAGCGGAAACTCCTACAATGAGCAGTTCTTC	CANSSSGNSYNEQFF	TRBJ2-1	-	-	TRBV11-3
TGTGCCAGCAGCTTCTCTGGCAGGCCCCTAAAAGAGACCCAGTACTTC	CASSFSGRPLKETQYF	TRBJ2-5	-	-	TRBV7-2
TGTGCCAGCAGCGTGGACCTAGCCTCAGATACGCAGTATTTT	CASSVDLASDTQYF	TRBJ2-3	few	-	TRBV9
TGCAGTGCTAGAGTTGGCCCGCCCCACACTGAAGCTTTCTTT	CSARVGPPHTEAFF	TRBJ1-1	few	-	TRBV20-1
TGTGCCAGCAGCCCCAGGCACATCTCCTACAATGAGCAGTTCTTC	CASSPRHISYNEQFF	TRBJ2-1	few	-	TRBV6-5
TGCAGTGCCCTGGGCAGGGGCGGCTGGCATGAGCAGTTCTTC	CSALGRGGWHEQFF	TRBJ2-1	few	-	TRBV20-1
TGCAGGGCGGAACCAGGGGGGGAGACCCAGTACTTC	CRAEPGGETQYF	TRBJ2-5	-	-	TRBV20-1
TGCAGTGCTCCTGGGACTAGCGGGAGCAAGGGTCTCTACAATGAGCAGTTCTTC	CSAPGTSGSKGLYNEQFF	TRBJ2-1	-	TRBD2	TRBV20-1
TGTGCCAGCAGCTTCCTCCCTAGCGGGGTATCCTACAATGAGCAGTTCTTC	CASSFLPSGVSYNEQFF	TRBJ2-1	few	TRBD2	TRBV11-2
TGCGCCAGCAGTGAGTCGTCCTGGACAGGGGGAGGCGAAAAACGGTTTTTT	CASSESSWTGGGEKRFF	TRBJ1-4	-	TRBD1	TRBV10-2
TGTGCCAGCAGCGATTCGACAGGGTGGGAGACCCAGTACTTC	CASSDSTGWETQYF	TRBJ2-5	few	TRBD1	TRBV7-6